This paragraph reports one T cell receptor (beta chain). Its antigen is as yet unknown. V dropped 3 bases and J dropped 5 bases, with 8 bases sitting between them. In germline, CDR1 is LNHDA, CDR2 SQIVND (reference sequence). The CDR3 contains 13 residues. This specimen belongs to a study of shared clonotypes between healthy human individuals. Study overall: The study used three CD4 naive, three CD4 memory, two CD8 naive and one CD8 memory plate per donor.

Produced via immunoSEQ multiplex PCR; TCRdb's table is partial and in-frame only. The data hold about 2.4 million clones, with more than 85% observed a single time. Study conclusions and caveats: Rarefaction curves obtained for sorted subsets showed sequencing incomplete despite large depth.

Sequencing was carried out using naive CD4+ T cells from PBMCs. Indicated subset: CD45RA+ positively selected. This receptor was taken from a man between 18 and 29 years old in good health. Some clones in this sample may be carry-over from other donors' samples. This chain joins TRBV19 and TRBJ1-5; D gene uncertain. This chain's CDR3 is CASSMTRDQPQHF. CDR3 nucleotides: TGTGCCAGTAGTATGACTAGGGATCAGCCCCAGCATTTT.